The rows below give T cell receptor beta chains drawn from one sample of a study of T cells after yellow fever vaccination. One entry per CDR3 protein results from TCRdb running MiXCR on the 5' RACE reads. This table has about 220,000 distinct CDR3 sequences, approximately 3% appearing once. The input for sequencing was CD4+ T cells sorted from PBMCs, taken 10 days after the yellow fever booster vaccination. Receptor source: a man aged 18 to 35 who received the YFV17D yellow fever vaccine. The CDR3 runs from the conserved cysteine through the conserved F or W. The order of the fields is clone size, V gene, J gene, D gene, CDR3 protein, CDR3 DNA. D genes are given only for firm matches. Clone size is not always given. Where it is, it says once, few, many or a class for expanded clones.

.	TRBV7-2	TRBJ2-7	.	CASSSGQKQYF	TGTGCCAGCAGCTCCGGACAGAAGCAGTACTTC
few	TRBV5-5	TRBJ2-5	.	CASSLGSALLAQYF	TGTGCCAGCAGCTTGGGCAGCGCCCTGCTCGCCCAGTACTTC
many	TRBV7-3	TRBJ2-1	.	CASSLRGNEQFF	TGTGCCAGCAGCTTAAGGGGGAATGAGCAGTTCTTC
few	TRBV7-2	TRBJ1-5	TRBD1	CASTQGGEPQHF	TGTGCCAGCACCCAGGGGGGGGAGCCCCAGCATTTT
few	TRBV20-1	TRBJ1-5	TRBD1	CSASGTGGQPQHF	TGCAGTGCTTCCGGGACAGGGGGCCAGCCCCAGCATTTT
many	TRBV7-2	TRBJ1-6	.	CASSLEAGIISPLHF	TGTGCCAGCAGCTTAGAGGCAGGGATAATATCACCCCTCCACTTT
many	TRBV7-2	TRBJ2-3	.	CASSVGLDIYTDTQYF	TGTGCCAGCAGCGTTGGACTCGATATCTACACAGATACGCAGTATTTT
many	TRBV5-1	TRBJ2-3	.	CSSEAGAVHGTQYF	TGCTCCTCCGAGGCGGGCGCGGTACACGGTACGCAGTATTTT
many	TRBV7-8	TRBJ1-6	.	CASSRRQAWDSPLHF	TGTGCCAGCAGCCGCCGTCAGGCCTGGGATTCACCCCTCCACTTT
.	TRBV5-1	TRBJ2-3	TRBD1	CASSLARTGGAAGTDTQYF	TGCGCCAGCAGCTTGGCGAGGACAGGGGGCGCTGCGGGCACAGATACGCAGTATTTT
many	TRBV27	TRBJ2-2	.	CASSLRGEATGELFF	TGTGCCAGCAGTTTACGCGGGGAGGCCACCGGGGAGCTGTTTTTT
few	TRBV11-3	TRBJ1-2	.	CASSNPGEVGYTF	TGTGCCAGCAGCAATCCAGGGGAGGTCGGCTACACCTTC
.	TRBV12-3/TRBV12-4	TRBJ1-6	.	CASSLGMRGSPLHF	TGTGCCAGCAGTTTAGGGATGAGGGGTTCACCCCTCCACTTT
many	TRBV12-5	TRBJ2-4	.	CASGLVPRNIQYF	TGTGCTAGTGGTTTGGTCCCCAGGAACATTCAGTACTTC
many	TRBV4-3	TRBJ2-5	.	CASSQAVTGRETQYF	TGCGCCAGCAGCCAAGCTGTGACAGGGAGGGAGACCCAGTACTTC
.	TRBV21-1	TRBJ2-1	.	CASRMEDRGNEQFF	TGTGCCAGCAGGATGGAGGACAGGGGGAATGAGCAGTTCTTC
many	TRBV7-2	TRBJ2-3	.	CASSPRVSDTQYF	TGTGCCAGCAGCCCTCGCGTATCAGATACGCAGTATTTT
many	TRBV12-3/TRBV12-4	TRBJ2-1	.	CASSLRLGNEQFF	TGTGCCAGCAGTCTACGACTGGGGAATGAGCAGTTCTTC
few	TRBV4-3	TRBJ2-2	TRBD1	CASSQDAQGYNTGELFF	TGCGCCAGCAGCCAAGACGCACAGGGGTACAACACCGGGGAGCTGTTTTTT
few	TRBV2	TRBJ2-5	.	CASSEASWQGQETQYF	TGTGCCAGCAGTGAAGCGAGCTGGCAGGGCCAAGAGACCCAGTACTTC
many	TRBV7-2	TRBJ1-1	.	CASSPPGHWNTEAFF	TGTGCCAGCAGTCCACCGGGACACTGGAACACTGAAGCTTTCTTT
many	TRBV6-1	TRBJ2-1	.	CASTSDSYNEQFF	TGTGCCAGCACCTCCGATTCTTACAATGAGCAGTTCTTC
few	TRBV20-1	TRBJ1-6	.	CSARPPGISPLHF	TGCAGTGCGCGACCTCCAGGGATTTCACCCCTCCACTTT
many	TRBV5-1	TRBJ2-2	.	CASSSSNTGELFF	TGCGCCAGCAGCTCGTCGAACACCGGGGAGCTGTTTTTT
.	TRBV20-1	TRBJ2-5	TRBD1	CSANRGLETQYF	TGCAGTGCGAACAGGGGATTAGAGACCCAGTACTTC
many	TRBV9	TRBJ1-1	.	CASSPATGWGTEAFF	TGTGCCAGCAGTCCGGCCACGGGCTGGGGAACTGAAGCTTTCTTT
.	TRBV5-1	TRBJ1-2	.	CASSLQGLATF	TGCGCCAGCAGCTTGCAGGGGCTAGCCACCTTC
many	TRBV6-2/TRBV6-3	TRBJ2-7	.	CASSKDRENYEQYF	TGTGCCAGCAGCAAGGACAGAGAAAACTACGAGCAGTACTTC
many	TRBV7-9	TRBJ1-5	TRBD1	CASSTGDRSPNQPQHF	TGTGCCAGCAGCACCGGGGACAGGAGCCCGAATCAGCCCCAGCATTTT
many	TRBV28	TRBJ1-2	TRBD1	CASSLGDRPYYGYTF	TGTGCCAGCAGTTTAGGGGACAGACCGTACTATGGCTACACCTTC
many	TRBV7-2	TRBJ2-7	.	CASSPGVWDMRSEQYF	TGTGCCAGCAGCCCCGGGGTTTGGGACATGCGGAGCGAGCAGTACTTC
many	TRBV7-2	TRBJ1-4	TRBD1	CASTRGQLNEKLFF	TGTGCCAGCACCAGGGGACAGTTAAATGAAAAACTGTTTTTT
few	TRBV2	TRBJ2-1	.	CASSERLLHEQFF	TGTGCCAGCAGTGAAAGGCTACTCCATGAGCAGTTCTTC
few	TRBV12-3/TRBV12-4	TRBJ1-4	.	CASSLNGAGEKLFF	TGTGCCAGCAGTTTAAATGGGGCCGGTGAAAAACTGTTTTTT
many	TRBV30	TRBJ2-7	TRBD1	CAWSAGQGAIGSYEQYF	TGTGCCTGGAGTGCCGGACAGGGGGCGATAGGATCCTACGAGCAGTACTTC
many	TRBV5-1	TRBJ2-2	TRBD2	CASSLVDGGGLNTGELFF	TGCGCCAGCAGCTTAGTGGACGGCGGGGGACTGAACACCGGGGAGCTGTTTTTT
many	TRBV5-1	TRBJ1-1	.	CASSITATEAFF	TGCGCCAGCAGCATAACAGCCACTGAAGCTTTCTTT
many	TRBV20-1	TRBJ2-2	.	CSAGPRDSNTGELFF	TGCAGTGCCGGGCCCCGGGACTCCAACACCGGGGAGCTGTTTTTT
.	TRBV24-1	TRBJ2-3	.	CATKGFLNTDTQYF	TGTGCCACCAAGGGGTTTCTTAACACAGATACGCAGTATTTT
many	TRBV7-2	TRBJ2-7	TRBD1	CASRTGGYEQYF	TGTGCCAGCAGGACAGGGGGCTACGAGCAGTACTTC
.	TRBV30	TRBJ2-1	TRBD2	CAWSVSGTSQFF	TGTGCCTGGAGTGTTTCCGGGACTAGTCAGTTCTTC
many	TRBV18	TRBJ1-1	TRBD1	CASSGQSNTEAFF	TGTGCCAGCTCGGGACAGTCGAACACTGAAGCTTTCTTT
many	TRBV30	TRBJ1-5	.	CAWSHRVGQPQHF	TGTGCCTGGAGTCACAGGGTCGGTCAGCCCCAGCATTTT